The 14 T cell receptor beta chains given below trace back to one sample, sequenced in a study of CD8 T cells in ankylosing spondylitis. TCRdb fed the 5' RACE reads into MiXCR, producing one record per CDR3 protein. Among about 39,000 distinct CDR3 sequences listed, approximately 10% were seen once. Sequencing was carried out using blood, either unsorted or a sorted T cell fraction (not recorded which). The receptors were sampled from a male donor with ankylosing spondylitis or in good health (not recorded which).

This clonotype came up many times. The chain carries TRBV4-1 and TRBJ2-2; tentatively, D is TRBD1 or TRBD2 (5 bases each). Per germline, CDR1 MGHRA and CDR2 YSYEKL. The ends were cut back, 4 bases at V and 4 bases at J, with 7 bases in the middle. The CDR3 consists of 13 residues. As DNA, the CDR3 is TGCGCCAGCAGCCCGGGACCCACCGGGGAGCTGTTTTTT. Translating it yields CASSPGPTGELFF.

The table lists this clonotype with many counts. The V gene is TRBV10-3, the J gene TRBJ2-3; 7 bases line up with TRBD2. V trimming: 4 bases; J trimming: 2 bases; junction bases outside the gene matches: 6. This CDR3 has 15 amino acids. Germline values: CDR1 ENHRY, CDR2 SYGVKD. The CDR3 here is CAISVRAGATDTQYF. The CDR3, as DNA: TGTGCCATCAGTGTTAGGGCGGGAGCCACAGATACGCAGTATTTT.

This clonotype was seen many times. This chain joins TRBV4-1 and TRBJ1-3; D unresolved. Germline values: CDR1 MGHRA, CDR2 YSYEKL. V dropped 2 bases and J dropped 0 bases, with 8 bases sitting between them. CDR3 length equals 15 residues. The CDR3 loop is CASSQLGSSGNTIYF. CDR3 sequence (DNA): TGCGCCAGCAGCCAATTAGGGTCCTCTGGAAACACCATATATTTT.

As to this clonotype: At one end, the junction sequence differs from germline, possibly due to a read error. The chain carries TRBV5-4 and TRBJ2-5; D is uncertain. The CDR3 contains 14 residues. Germline V lookup: CDR1 SGHNT, CDR2 YYREEE (reference sequence). The CDR3 sequence: CASSVGSSARLAFF. The CDR3 DNA reads TGTGCCAGCAGCGTAGGAAGCTCTGCACGCTTGGCTTTCTTC.

This clonotype appeared many times. The chain combines TRBV20-1 with TRBJ2-7; TRBD2 agrees at 10 bases. CDR1 and CDR2 from the germline V gene are DFQATT and SNEGSKA (reference sequence). Losses at the gene ends were 2 bases for V and 2 bases for J; bases not matched to a gene: 3. The CDR3 has 14 amino acids. CDR3 sequence reads: CSARPSGSPYEQYF. CDR3 nucleotides: TGCAGTGCTAGACCTAGCGGGAGCCCCTACGAGCAGTACTTC.

This clonotype was picked up many times. The gene calls are TRBV5-8 and TRBJ2-3; no firm D call. This CDR3 has 13 residues. Per germline, CDR1 SGHTS and CDR2 YDEGEE. The V and J ends lost 1 base and 3 bases respectively, with 6 bases between them. The CDR3 region is CASSLYITDTQYF. In DNA form, the CDR3 reads TGTGCCAGCAGCTTGTATATAACAGATACGCAGTATTTT.

This clonotype was found many times. The V gene is TRBV6-2 or TRBV6-3, the J gene TRBJ2-1, with 10 positions matching TRBD2. The CDR3 has 14 residues. J was trimmed by 5 bases and V by 8 bases; bases with no gene match: 6. Germline loops: CDR1 MNHEY, CDR2 SVGEGT. Written as DNA, the CDR3 is TGTGCCAGCCATGGGACTAGCGCTAACAATGAGCAGTTCTTC. Its translation: CASHGTSANNEQFF.

Ten or more counts support this clonotype. The CDR3 bases are TGTGCCAGCAGTTTTAGCGGGAGGATCTACGAGCAGTACTTC. It codes for CASSFSGRIYEQYF. This rearrangement joins TRBV3-1 to TRBJ2-7, with 10 nucleotides matching TRBD2. The CDR3 contains 14 residues. J lost 3 bases, V lost 6 bases, and 5 bases had no gene match. Germline lookup yields CDR1 LGHDT and CDR2 YNNKEL (reference sequence).

This chain uses TRBV10-2 with TRBJ2-7, with D uncertain. The CDR3 is 12 residues long. The V end was cut by 3 bases, the J end by 6 bases, with 9 bases between. Germline loops: CDR1 WSHSY, CDR2 SAAADI. Here the CDR3 DNA reads TGCGCCAGCAGTGATAATTGGGGCGAGCAGTACTTC. Amino acid sequence: CASSDNWGEQYF.

About this clonotype itself: A much larger clone sits a single nucleotide away, making a read error possible. CDR3 DNA: TGTGCCATCAGTTTAGCGCGTAACGGGAGGGCCGCGAACAATGAGCAGTTCTTC. Its protein is CAISLARNGRAANNEQFF. The gene calls are TRBV2 and TRBJ2-1, with 8 bases identical to TRBD2. The germline V gene has CDR1 SNHLY and CDR2 FYNNEI. The CDR3 runs to 18 residues.

The gene calls are TRBV20-1 and TRBJ1-1, with D possibly matching TRBD1 (5 bases). Trimming cost V 0 bases and J 5 bases, with 7 bases left between them. Germline CDR1 and CDR2: DFQATT and SNEGSKA (reference sequence). The CDR3 is 12 residues long. The CDR3 coding sequence is TGCAGTGCTAGAGAGGGGCGAACTGAAGCTTTCTTT. It is translated as CSAREGRTEAFF.

This clonotype was found many times. V is TRBV11-2 and J is TRBJ1-6, with TRBD1 identical over 8 bases. CDR3 length: 16 residues. From germline, CDR1 is SGHAT and CDR2 FQNNGV. J was trimmed by 6 bases and V by 1 base; bases with no gene match: 5. CDR3 DNA: TGTGCCAGCAGCTTAGGGCGGACAGGGTTTAATTCACCCCTCCACTTT. It specifies CASSLGRTGFNSPLHF.

This clonotype came up many times. This chain links TRBV15 with TRBJ2-7; the D call may be TRBD1 or TRBD2 (5 bases each). This CDR3 comprises 15 residues. Germline V lookup: CDR1 LNHNV, CDR2 YYDKDF (reference sequence). Trimming cost V 0 bases and J 3 bases, with 12 bases left between them. The CDR3 DNA reads TGTGCCACCAGCAGAGATGTGACTACAGGCTACGAGCAGTACTTC. Translation: CATSRDVTTGYEQYF. Complete variable domain (other parts from reference TRBV15 and TRBJ2-7): DAMVIQNPRYQVTQFGKPVTLSCSQTLNHNVMYWYQQKSSQAPKLLFHYYDKDFNNEADTPDNFQSRRPNTSFCFLDIRSPGLGDTAMYLCATSRDVTTGYEQYFGPGTRLTVT.

This clonotype was observed many times. This chain joins TRBV12-3 or TRBV12-4 and TRBJ2-7, with D possibly matching TRBD1 (6 bases). The CDR3 contains 15 residues. The ends were cut back, 5 bases at V and 3 bases at J, with 17 bases in the middle. CDR3 residues: CASSPAGTWIYEQYF. CDR3 nucleotides: TGTGCCAGCAGTCCCGCCGGGACATGGATCTACGAGCAGTACTTC.